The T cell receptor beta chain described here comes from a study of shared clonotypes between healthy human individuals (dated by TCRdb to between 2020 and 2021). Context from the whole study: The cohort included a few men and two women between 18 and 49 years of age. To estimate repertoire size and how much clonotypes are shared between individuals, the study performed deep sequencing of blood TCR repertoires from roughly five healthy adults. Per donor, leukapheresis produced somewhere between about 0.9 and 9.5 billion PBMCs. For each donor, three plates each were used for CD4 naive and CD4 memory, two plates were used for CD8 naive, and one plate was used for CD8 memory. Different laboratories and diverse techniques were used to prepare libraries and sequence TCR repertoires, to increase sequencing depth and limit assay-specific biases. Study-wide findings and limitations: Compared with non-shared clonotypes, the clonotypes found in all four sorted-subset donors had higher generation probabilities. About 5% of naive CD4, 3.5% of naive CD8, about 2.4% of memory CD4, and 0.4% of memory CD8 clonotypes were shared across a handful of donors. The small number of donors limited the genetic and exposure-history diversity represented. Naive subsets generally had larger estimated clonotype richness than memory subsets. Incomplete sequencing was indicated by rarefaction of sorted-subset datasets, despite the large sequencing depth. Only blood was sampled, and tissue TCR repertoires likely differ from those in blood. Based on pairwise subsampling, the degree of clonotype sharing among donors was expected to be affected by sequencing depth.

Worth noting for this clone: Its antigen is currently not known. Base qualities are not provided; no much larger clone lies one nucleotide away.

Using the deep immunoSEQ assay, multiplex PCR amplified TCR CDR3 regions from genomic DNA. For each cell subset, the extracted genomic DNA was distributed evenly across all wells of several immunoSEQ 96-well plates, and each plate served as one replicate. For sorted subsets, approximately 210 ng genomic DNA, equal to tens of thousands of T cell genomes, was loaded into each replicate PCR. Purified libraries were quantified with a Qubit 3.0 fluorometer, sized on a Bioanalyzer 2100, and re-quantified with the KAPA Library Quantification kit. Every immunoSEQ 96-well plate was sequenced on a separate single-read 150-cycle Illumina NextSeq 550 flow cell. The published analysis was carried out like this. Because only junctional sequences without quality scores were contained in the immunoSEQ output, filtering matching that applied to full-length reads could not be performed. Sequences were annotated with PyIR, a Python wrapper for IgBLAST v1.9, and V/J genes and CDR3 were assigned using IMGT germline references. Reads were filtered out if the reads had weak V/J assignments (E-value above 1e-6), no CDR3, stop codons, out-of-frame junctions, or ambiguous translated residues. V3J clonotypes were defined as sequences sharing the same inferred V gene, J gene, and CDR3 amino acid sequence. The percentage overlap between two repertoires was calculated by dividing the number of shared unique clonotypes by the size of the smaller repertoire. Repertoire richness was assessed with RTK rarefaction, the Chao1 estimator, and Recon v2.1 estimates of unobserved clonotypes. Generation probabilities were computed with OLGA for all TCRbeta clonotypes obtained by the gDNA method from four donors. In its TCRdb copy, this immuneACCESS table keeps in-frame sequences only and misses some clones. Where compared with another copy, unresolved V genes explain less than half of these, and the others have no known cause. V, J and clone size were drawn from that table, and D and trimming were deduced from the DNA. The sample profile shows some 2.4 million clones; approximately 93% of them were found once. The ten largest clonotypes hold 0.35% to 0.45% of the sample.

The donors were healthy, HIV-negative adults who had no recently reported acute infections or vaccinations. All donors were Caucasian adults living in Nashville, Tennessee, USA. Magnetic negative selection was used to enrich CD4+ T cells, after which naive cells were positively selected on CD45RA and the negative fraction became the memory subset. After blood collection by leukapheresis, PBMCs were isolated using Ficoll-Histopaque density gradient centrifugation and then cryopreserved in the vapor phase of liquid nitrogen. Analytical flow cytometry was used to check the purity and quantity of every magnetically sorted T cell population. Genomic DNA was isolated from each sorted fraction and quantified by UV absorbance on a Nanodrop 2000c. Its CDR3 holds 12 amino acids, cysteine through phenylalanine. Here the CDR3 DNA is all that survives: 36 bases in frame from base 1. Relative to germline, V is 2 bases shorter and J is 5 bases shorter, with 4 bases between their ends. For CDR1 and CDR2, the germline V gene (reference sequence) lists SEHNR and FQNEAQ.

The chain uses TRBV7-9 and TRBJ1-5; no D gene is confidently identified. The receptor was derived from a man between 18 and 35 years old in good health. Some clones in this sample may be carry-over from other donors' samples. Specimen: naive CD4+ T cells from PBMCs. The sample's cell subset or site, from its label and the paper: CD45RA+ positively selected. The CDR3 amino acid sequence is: CASSLKDQPQHF. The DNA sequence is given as TGTGCCAGCAGCTTAAAAGATCAGCCCCAGCATTTT.